The 25 T cell receptor beta chains presented below share a single source sample, sequenced in a study of immune characterization of retroperitoneal liposarcoma (dated by TCRdb to the late 2010s). The method was PCR. The run used a NextSeq 500. TCRdb reprocessing: public reads trimmed at Q25 with fastp, clones called with MiXCR, in-frame beta chains kept. Every entry covers one CDR3 protein and lists the most common genes and DNA from its rows. Counted in this sample were 9,500 to 14,000 distinct CDR3 sequences; approximately 26% of them appeared once. The top ten hold about 9% of the sample. The sample taken for sequencing was tumor tissue. These receptors were collected from a female donor with retroperitoneal liposarcoma.

The chain is built from TRBV12-3 or TRBV12-4 and TRBJ2-1, with a weak D call TRBD1 (6 bases). V lost 4 bases and J 4 bases, leaving 17 bases between the germline ends. The CDR3 is 16 residues long. The CDR3 coding sequence is TGTGCCAGCAGTTCCCAGGGGTCTTTAGGGTACAATGAGCAGTTCTTC. This codes for CASSSQGSLGYNEQFF.

This clonotype was observed at least ten times. The chain recombines TRBV11-1 with TRBJ2-1; TRBD2 matches 13 bases. Germline trimming cut 5 bases from V and 6 bases from J; bases unmatched to any gene: 4. The CDR3 is 15 amino acids. The V gene's germline CDR1 is SGHAT and CDR2 FQDESV (reference sequence). CDR3 nucleotides: TGTGCCAGCAGCACCGGGACTAGCGGGATCAATGAGCAGTTCTTC. It translates to CASSTGTSGINEQFF.

The J gene is TRBJ2-1, the V gene TRBV12-3 or TRBV12-4; TRBD2 matches 8 bases. The DNA end is a closer match to TRBJ2-5, so the J assignment may be wrong. This CDR3 is 14 amino acids long. The CDR3: CASGRGGQWETQYF. The CDR3 bases are TGTGCCAGCGGCCGGGGGGGCCAGTGGGAGACCCAGTACTTC.

This clonotype is a singleton in its sample. CDR3 DNA: TGTGCCACCGATCCTAGCGGGAACTCCTACAATGAGCAGTTCTTC. As protein: CATDPSGNSYNEQFF. The chain joins TRBV10-3 to TRBJ2-1; the match to TRBD2 covers 9 bases. Germline V CDR1 and CDR2: ENHRY, SYGVKD. The CDR3 consists of 15 residues. V shed 10 bases, J shed 0 bases, and the junction held 7 bases outside the gene matches.

This clonotype was detected a few times. The chain has TRBV6-1 and TRBJ1-3; TRBD1 agrees at 8 bases. The V segment lost 7 bases and the J segment 9 bases; nucleotides outside the gene matches: 14. The CDR3 extends over 15 amino acids. CDR1 and CDR2 (germline): MNHNS, SASEGT. CDR3 region: CASTFLGTGVTTIYF. CDR3 nucleotide sequence: TGTGCCAGCACCTTCCTAGGGACAGGAGTCACCACCATATATTTT.

This chain connects TRBV6-6 to TRBJ1-5; D call uncertain. CDR3 size: 15 residues. CDR1 is MNHNY, CDR2 SVGAGI, per germline (reference sequence). Between the trimmed V and J ends, which lost 7 bases and 2 bases, there was a span of 15 bases. The CDR3 DNA reads TGTGCCAGCACCAACGACGGGTGGGGCAATCAGCCCCAGCATTTT. Its translation: CASTNDGWGNQPQHF.

By sample fraction, this clonotype is medium-sized (0.01 to 0.1%). The V call is TRBV7-3, the J call TRBJ2-1; 10 bases are shared with TRBD2. Trimming at V came to 5 bases and at J to 5 bases, leaving 6 bases not matched to a gene. CDR1 and CDR2 (germline): SGHTA, FQGTGA. The CDR3 is 15 amino acids. The CDR3 loop is CASSEGTSVDNEQFF. The CDR3 DNA follows: TGTGCCAGCAGCGAAGGGACTAGCGTAGACAATGAGCAGTTCTTC.

This clonotype ranks as large. This chain uses TRBV6-1 with TRBJ2-5; no clear D gene. CDR1 and CDR2 from the germline V gene are MNHNS and SASEGT. V gave up 5 bases and J gave up 0 bases, with 10 bases separating them. CDR3 length: 14 residues. The CDR3 is CASSYVRNQETQYF. Here the CDR3 DNA reads TGTGCCAGCAGTTATGTCCGGAACCAAGAGACCCAGTACTTC.

V is TRBV6-1 and J is TRBJ2-1, with 7 bases that match TRBD1. Germline CDR1 reads MNHNS; CDR2 reads SASEGT. J gave up 4 bases and V 7 bases, and 4 bases lay outside the gene matches. The CDR3 spans 13 residues. CDR3 in amino acids: CASTLTGYNEQFF. CDR3 nucleotides: TGTGCCAGCACTCTGACAGGGTACAATGAGCAGTTCTTC.

This clonotype has a handful of counts. The chain carries TRBV5-1 and TRBJ2-1; D is possibly TRBD1 (6 bases). The V end lost 1 base, the J end lost 9 bases, and 14 bases lay between the germline ends. The CDR3 loop spans 14 amino acids. The germline V gene encodes CDR1 SGHRS and CDR2 YFSETQ. The CDR3 region has the DNA TGCGCCAGCAGCTTGCGGGTCAGGGGCGGTGAGCAGTTCTTC. It is translated as CASSLRVRGGEQFF.

This clonotype has a count of ten or more. This sequence joins TRBV11-3 and TRBJ2-1; D may be TRBD2 (7 bases). The better agreement between TRBJ2-7 and the DNA end casts doubt on the J call. CDR1 and CDR2 from the germline V gene are SGHNT and YENEEA. This CDR3 is 12 amino acids long. The CDR3 DNA is TGTGCCATCCGCGGAGGGGGGGACGAGCAGTACTTC. Amino acids: CAIRGGGDEQYF.

V is TRBV7-2 and J is TRBJ2-4, with 9 bases identical to TRBD1. CDR3 length: 15 residues. V lost 1 base and J lost 6; bases outside the gene matches: 4. Germline V CDR1 and CDR2: SGHTA, FQGNSA. The CDR3 nucleotides are TGTGCCAGCAGCTTAGGGGGACAGGGCTTAAACATTCAGTACTTC. This gives the protein CASSLGGQGLNIQYF.

This clonotype was found a few times. The V gene is TRBV11-3, the J gene TRBJ2-2; TRBD2 agrees at 8 bases. The CDR3 has 16 amino acids. J lost 7 bases, V lost 5 bases, and 12 bases had no gene match. From germline, CDR1 is SGHNT and CDR2 YENEEA. CDR3 protein: CASSPRRIAGIGELFF. Here the CDR3 DNA reads TGTGCCAGCAGCCCCCGGCGGATAGCGGGGATCGGGGAGCTGTTTTTT.

This sequence joins TRBV6-6 and TRBJ1-5, with a tentative D call TRBD1 (5 bases). CDR1 and CDR2 from the germline V gene are MNHNY and SVGAGI (reference sequence). CDR3 size: 16 residues. Trimming stripped 5 bases from V and 7 bases from J, with 21 bases between. CDR3 sequence reads: CASSEHFTGSGQPQHF. In DNA, the CDR3 is TGTGCCAGCAGTGAGCACTTTACAGGATCAGGACAGCCCCAGCATTTT.

By sample fraction, this clonotype is medium-sized. The V call is TRBV6-1, the J call TRBJ2-7; TRBD1 matches 8 bases. There are 16 residues in the CDR3. Germline CDR1 is MNHNS and CDR2 is SASEGT. Unmatched junction bases numbered 12, after V lost 6 bases and J lost 2 bases. This chain's CDR3 is CASSPRMPTGAYEQYF. DNA for the CDR3: TGTGCCAGCAGCCCCCGAATGCCGACAGGGGCCTACGAGCAGTACTTC.

This clonotype was seen at least ten times. V usage is TRBV27 and J usage is TRBJ2-1; D is ambiguous. Germline V gene lookup returns CDR1 MNHEY and CDR2 SMNVEV (reference sequence). The V end was cut by 0 bases, the J end by 2 bases, with 8 bases between. The CDR3 runs 15 residues. CDR3 in amino acids: CASSLSRVTYNEQFF. The DNA for the CDR3 is TGTGCCAGCAGTTTATCAAGGGTAACCTACAATGAGCAGTTCTTC.

This clonotype came up a few times. V gene TRBV11-2 combines with J gene TRBJ2-1; D is unresolved. V lost 3 bases and J lost 10, with 16 bases in between. The CDR3 is 14 residues long. Germline V gene sequence: CDR1 SGHAT, CDR2 FQNNGV. The CDR3 region has the DNA TGTGCCAGCAGCTTCGCCGGGCCCAACTACGAGCAGTTCTTC. Encoded protein: CASSFAGPNYEQFF.

This clonotype was picked up many times. This chain uses TRBV12-3 or TRBV12-4 with TRBJ2-3; unclear D gene. The CDR3 is made up of 14 amino acids. With 1 base removed from V and 0 bases from J, the gap between germline ends came to 5 bases. CDR3 nucleotides: TGTGCCAGCAGTTTAGAGGCTAGCACAGATACGCAGTATTTT. Translation gives CASSLEASTDTQYF.

By its share, this clonotype is medium-sized. The V call is TRBV7-3, the J call TRBJ2-1, with 8 positions matching TRBD1. The end of the DNA is better explained by TRBJ2-7, so the J call may be wrong. The CDR3 is made up of 16 amino acids. Germline CDR1 is SGHTA and CDR2 is FQGTGA. The CDR3 spells CASSPNRHGQGREQYF. DNA for the CDR3: TGTGCCAGCAGCCCTAACCGGCATGGACAGGGTCGCGAGCAGTACTTC.

This clonotype was observed at least ten times. The rearrangement joins TRBV7-8 to TRBJ1-1; weak D call: TRBD1 (5 bases). Germline V gene data show CDR1 as SGHVS and CDR2 as FQNEAQ. V dropped 5 bases and J dropped 1 base, with 14 bases sitting between them. The CDR3 is 15 amino acids. The CDR3 spells CASSPWGGANTEAFF. The CDR3 coding sequence is TGTGCCAGCAGCCCTTGGGGAGGGGCGAACACTGAAGCTTTCTTT.

This clonotype is deemed medium-sized. One junction end disagrees with the germline gene, perhaps due to a read error. The chain couples TRBV7-2 to TRBJ2-3; 7 positions match TRBD1. The CDR3 is made up of 15 amino acids. CDR1 SGHTA and CDR2 FQGNSA come from the germline V gene. The CDR3 is CASTLDRDSTDTQYF. The CDR3 coding sequence is TGTGCCAGCACCTTAGACAGGGATAGCACAGATACGCAGTATTTT. Using reference TRBV7-2 and TRBJ2-3 for the parts outside the CDR3, the full variable domain is GAGVSQSPSNKVTEKGKDVELRCDPISGHTALYWYRQSLGQGLEFLIYFQGNSAPDKSGLPSDRFSAERTGGSVSTLTIQRTQQEDSAVYLCASTLDRDSTDTQYFGPGTRLTVL.

This clonotype was counted at least ten times. For the CDR3, the DNA is TGTGCCAGCAGCTTACAGCCCGCGGCCGGGGAGACCCAGTTCTTC. This codes for CASSLQPAAGETQFF. This rearrangement joins TRBV7-3 to TRBJ2-1, with D possibly TRBD2 on 5 matching bases. V was pared by 2 bases and J by 13 bases, with 21 bases between. CDR3 length: 15 residues. The germline CDR1 and CDR2 sequences are SGHTA and FQGTGA.

CDR3: CASSYMVGSYEQFF. In DNA form, the CDR3 reads TGTGCCAGCAGTTACATGGTGGGGTCCTACGAGCAGTTCTTC. This rearrangement joins TRBV6-6 to TRBJ2-1; D unresolved. The CDR3 is 14 residues long. Germline loops: CDR1 MNHNY, CDR2 SVGAGI (reference sequence). With 2 bases removed from V and 10 bases from J, the gap between germline ends came to 15 bases.

In this sample, this clonotype turned up many times. The chain combines TRBV12-3 or TRBV12-4 with TRBJ1-5; the D is unclear. V lost 3 bases to trimming and J lost 6 bases, with 15 bases between them. There are 15 residues in the CDR3. In DNA form, the CDR3 reads TGTGCCAGCAGTTTGTTTGGGGAAGGTAGTCAGCCCCAGCATTTT. It codes for CASSLFGEGSQPQHF.

The DNA of the CDR3 is TGTGCCAGCAGTCCCCGGACTAGCGCAGGGGATGAGCAGTTCTTC. Translation: CASSPRTSAGDEQFF. The chain combines TRBV6-8 with TRBJ2-1, with 9 bases fitting TRBD2. This CDR3 is built from 15 residues. The germline V gene has CDR1 MNHGY and CDR2 SAAAGT. V trimming: 5 bases; J trimming: 8 bases; junction bases outside the gene matches: 10.